One and the same sample provided the 27 T cell receptor beta chains below, sequenced in a study of T cell responses to AZD1222 COVID-19 vaccine. Libraries were prepared by immunoSEQ multiplex PCR; TCRdb keeps only in-frame clonotypes and omits some of them. The repertoire holds more than 60,000 clones, around 87% seen once, with roughly 23% in the top ten. Material: peripheral blood, obtained on day 0 of AZD1222 vaccination. These receptors were taken from an adult in good health.

V gene TRBV28 combines with J gene TRBJ2-5, with a tentative D call TRBD1 (5 bases). The V end lost 3 bases, the J end lost 4 bases, and 21 bases lay between the germline ends. CDR3 length: 17 amino acids. From germline, CDR1 is MDHEN and CDR2 SYDVKM. In nucleotides, the CDR3 is TGTGCCAGCAGTTTCGCCCCCGTCCGGCAGGGCCCAGAGACCCAGTACTTC. Protein product: CASSFAPVRQGPETQYF.

In its sample, this clone was seen once. V usage is TRBV7-2 and J usage is TRBJ2-1; 9 bases are shared with TRBD2. The germline V gene has CDR1 SGHTA and CDR2 FQGNSA. V lost 1 base, J lost 3 bases, and 7 bases stayed unmatched. The CDR3 length is 17 residues. This chain's CDR3 is CASSLGGAGGIYNEQFF. DNA of the CDR3: TGTGCCAGCAGCTTAGGAGGCGCGGGAGGGATCTACAATGAGCAGTTCTTC.

This clone was counted once. The gene calls are TRBV10-1 and TRBJ1-5; tentative D call: TRBD1 (6 bases). This CDR3 is built from 13 residues. Per germline, CDR1 WNHNN and CDR2 SYGVQD (reference sequence). Trimming pared 4 bases from V and 3 bases from J, leaving 7 bases between. This CDR3 reads CASSGQANQPQHF. The CDR3 DNA reads TGCGCCAGCAGTGGACAGGCCAATCAGCCCCAGCATTTT.

This chain links TRBV5-5 with TRBJ2-7; D remains unclear. Germline V lookup: CDR1 SGHKS, CDR2 YYEKEE (reference sequence). This CDR3 comprises 15 residues. The V end lost 5 bases, the J end lost 6 bases, and 21 bases lay between the germline ends. The CDR3 DNA follows: TGTGCCAGCAGGCCTCTTATTTGGTCCTTCCGCGAGCAGTACTTC. This gives the protein CASRPLIWSFREQYF.

This chain uses TRBV7-9 with TRBJ1-1; D is perhaps TRBD1 (5 bases). The CDR3 is 14 amino acids. The germline V gene has CDR1 SEHNR and CDR2 FQNEAQ (reference sequence). The germline V and J ends were trimmed by 5 bases and 7 bases, with 17 bases remaining between them. Written as DNA, the CDR3 is TGTGCCAGCAGCCCCACTACGGGGGGGAGTGAAGCTTTCTTT. Translation gives CASSPTTGGSEAFF.

Only a few counts were recorded for this clone. The chain combines TRBV6-6 with TRBJ1-2; D is perhaps TRBD1 (5 bases). CDR1 MNHNY and CDR2 SVGAGI come from the germline V gene (reference sequence). There are 13 residues in the CDR3. Trimming removed 6 bases at V and 3 bases at J, with 11 bases between. The CDR3 protein is CASSPGGDYGYTF. The CDR3 coding sequence is TGTGCCAGCAGCCCTGGAGGGGACTATGGCTACACCTTC.

The CDR3 DNA sequence: TGTGCCAGCAGCCTCAGTCGAGGGGTCCGGGATGGCTACACCTTC. Translated, it gives CASSLSRGVRDGYTF. V usage is TRBV2 and J usage is TRBJ1-2, with D possibly TRBD1 on 5 matching bases. This CDR3 has 15 amino acids. In germline, CDR1 is SNHLY, CDR2 FYNNEI. Deletions cut 6 bases from V and 6 bases from J, with 20 bases between. Complete variable domain (other parts from reference TRBV2 and TRBJ1-2): EPEVTQTPSHQVTQMGQEVILRCVPISNHLYFYWYRQILGQKVEFLVSFYNNEISEKSEIFDDQFSVERPDGSNFTLKIRSTKLEDSAMYFCASSLSRGVRDGYTFGSGTRLTVV.

The chain carries TRBV5-1 and TRBJ1-5; D gene uncertain. The V end lost 5 bases, the J end lost 1 base, and 13 bases lay between the germline ends. This CDR3 has 15 residues. Germline loops: CDR1 SGHRS, CDR2 YFSETQ. CDR3 nucleotides: TGCGCCAGCAGTCAAGGGTTGTCAAGCAATCAGCCCCAGCATTTT. The encoded protein is CASSQGLSSNQPQHF.

This clone was seen more than once but under ten times. The chain has TRBV7-2 and TRBJ2-1; 8 positions agree with TRBD2. V lost 5 bases, J lost 7 bases, and 7 bases stayed unmatched. Looked up from germline, CDR1 is SGHTA and CDR2 is FQGNSA. The CDR3 is 14 amino acids. The CDR3 loop is CASSPGGAYNEQFF. In nucleotides, the CDR3 is TGTGCCAGCAGCCCGGGGGGGGCGTATAATGAGCAGTTCTTC. The full variable domain, with the rest looked up from reference TRBV7-2 and TRBJ2-1, is GAGVSQSPSNKVTEKGKDVELRCDPISGHTALYWYRQSLGQGLEFLIYFQGNSAPDKSGLPSDRFSAERTGGSVSTLTIQRTQQEDSAVYLCASSPGGAYNEQFFGPGTRLTVL.

The CDR3 reads CAANRGELTNEKLFF. The CDR3 DNA reads TGTGCCGCCAACAGGGGGGAACTAACTAATGAAAAACTGTTTTTT. V usage is TRBV5-8 and J usage is TRBJ1-4, with 8 bases aligning to TRBD1. The CDR3 length is 15 residues. V lost 10 bases and J lost 1; bases outside the gene matches: 9. Germline V gives CDR1 SGHTS, CDR2 YDEGEE.

V gene TRBV6-6 combines with J gene TRBJ1-4; 7 nucleotides align to TRBD1. V was pared by 4 bases and J by 6 bases, with 2 bases of the junction left unmatched. The CDR3 loop spans 13 amino acids. Germline CDR1 reads MNHNY; CDR2 reads SVGAGI (reference sequence). The DNA of the CDR3 is TGTGCCAGCAGTTTCGACAGGGATGAAAAACTGTTTTTT. Encoded protein: CASSFDRDEKLFF.

The genes are TRBV6-5 and TRBJ1-5; TRBD1 matches at 7 bases. The V segment lost 5 bases and the J segment 7 bases; nucleotides outside the gene matches: 8. From germline, CDR1 is MNHEY and CDR2 SVGAGI. CDR3 length: 14 amino acids. The CDR3: CASSQGGKLQPQHF. CDR3 DNA: TGTGCCAGCAGTCAGGGGGGAAAACTCCAGCCCCAGCATTTT.

The genes are TRBV7-9 and TRBJ2-7, with 12 nucleotides matching TRBD2. Germline assignment: CDR1 SEHNR and CDR2 FQNEAQ (reference sequence). This CDR3 has 15 residues. The V and J ends lost 3 bases and 7 bases, in that order; junction bases with no gene match: 7. For the CDR3, the DNA is TGTGCCAGCAGCTTGCTAGCGGGAGGGCCCGAAGAGCAGTACTTC. Its protein is CASSLLAGGPEEQYF.

V and J are TRBV24-1 and TRBJ2-2; the D is unclear. V lost 7 bases and J lost 0, with 11 bases in between. This CDR3 spans 15 amino acids. From germline, CDR1 is KGHDR and CDR2 SFDVKD. CDR3 coding DNA: TGTGCCACCAGAGGCGATACCCCGAACACCGGGGAGCTGTTTTTT. Amino acid sequence: CATRGDTPNTGELFF.

The V call is TRBV4-1, the J call TRBJ1-3, with D possibly matching TRBD1 (6 bases). This CDR3 comprises 16 residues. V was cut by 4 bases and J by 4 bases, with 17 bases left in between. The germline gives CDR1 MGHRA, CDR2 YSYEKL. CDR3 sequence: CASSPHGGAGGNTIYF. In nucleotides, the CDR3 is TGCGCCAGCAGCCCACATGGGGGGGCGGGAGGAAACACCATATATTTT.

The V and J genes are TRBV7-2 and TRBJ2-2; D is unclear. CDR1 SGHTA and CDR2 FQGNSA come from the germline V gene. Trimming removed 2 bases from V and 4 bases from J, with 8 bases in between. The CDR3 runs 14 residues. The CDR3, as DNA: TGTGCCAGCAGCTTACAGCCCGTCACCGGGGAGCTGTTTTTT. It is translated as CASSLQPVTGELFF.

This clone was detected once. The chain recombines TRBV4-1 with TRBJ1-6, with D unresolved. CDR1 is MGHRA and CDR2 is YSYEKL in the germline V gene. The CDR3 is 17 residues long. Between the trimmed V and J ends, which lost 1 base and 2 bases, there was a span of 12 bases. The chain's CDR3 is CASSQGGQLAYNSPLHF. CDR3 nucleotide sequence: TGCGCCAGCAGCCAAGGAGGCCAACTCGCCTATAATTCACCCCTCCACTTT.

V usage is TRBV11-3 and J usage is TRBJ2-7; D uncertain. Deletions cut 0 bases from V and 0 bases from J, with 12 bases between. The CDR3 sequence is 16 residues long. Germline V gives CDR1 SGHNT, CDR2 YENEEA. The CDR3 nucleotides read TGTGCCAGCAGCTTAGATTCCCAGGCGAACTCCTACGAGCAGTACTTC. Amino acid sequence: CASSLDSQANSYEQYF. The full variable domain, completed using reference TRBV11-3 and TRBJ2-7, is EAGVVQSPRYKIIEKKQPVAFWCNPISGHNTLYWYLQNLGQGPELLIRYENEEAVDDSQLPKDRFSAERLKGVDSTLKIQPAELGDSAVYLCASSLDSQANSYEQYFGPGTRLTVT.

The J gene is TRBJ2-7, the V gene TRBV11-2, with a tentative D call TRBD1 (6 bases). The CDR3 totals 14 residues. V was trimmed by 0 bases and J by 5 bases, leaving 11 bases between them. Germline V lookup: CDR1 SGHAT, CDR2 FQNNGV. CDR3 sequence (DNA): TGTGCCAGCAGCTTAGAGGGGGCGCCCCACGAGCAGTACTTC. This codes for CASSLEGAPHEQYF.

This chain joins TRBV6-2 or TRBV6-3 and TRBJ1-3, with D perhaps matching TRBD1 (6 bases). V was trimmed by 4 bases and J by 5 bases, leaving 24 bases between them. This CDR3 is 18 amino acids long. Germline lookup yields CDR1 MNHEY and CDR2 SVGEGT. In nucleotides, the CDR3 is TGTGCCAGCAGTTCCTCAAAAGGAGGGGGAAGTGAAAGAAACACCATATATTTT. It translates to CASSSSKGGGSERNTIYF.

The gene calls are TRBV19 and TRBJ1-5, with D possibly being TRBD1 (6 bases). The CDR3 has 14 residues. Germline CDR1 and CDR2: LNHDA and SQIVND (reference sequence). The V and J ends lost 0 bases and 4 bases respectively, with 7 bases between them. CDR3 sequence (DNA): TGTGCCAGTAGTATAGAACAGGGAAATCAGCCCCAGCATTTT. Translating gives CASSIEQGNQPQHF.

This chain links TRBV29-1 with TRBJ2-2, with TRBD1 matching over 7 bases. The CDR3 covers 14 residues. Germline-derived CDR1 and CDR2 are SQVTM and ANQGSEA. V shed 2 bases, J shed 4 bases, and the junction held 4 bases outside the gene matches. CDR3 coding DNA: TGCAGCGTTGAAACAGGGGTCGTCACCGGGGAGCTGTTTTTT. Translating gives CSVETGVVTGELFF.

The chain employs TRBV9 and TRBJ2-2, with 13 nucleotides matching TRBD2. V was clipped by 4 bases and J by 6 bases; unmatched bases: 6. The CDR3 loop spans 16 amino acids. Germline V lookup: CDR1 SGDLS, CDR2 YYNGEE. CDR3 sequence (DNA): TGTGCCAGCAGCAGGACTAGCGGGAGTGTTTCCGGGGAGCTGTTTTTT. Translation gives CASSRTSGSVSGELFF. Full variable domain (rest looked up from reference TRBV9 and TRBJ2-2): DSGVTQTPKHLITATGQRVTLRCSPRSGDLSVYWYQQSLDQGLQFLIQYYNGEERAKGNILERFSAQQFPDLHSELNLSSLELGDSALYFCASSRTSGSVSGELFFGEGSRLTVL.

The chain joins TRBV28 to TRBJ1-5; D may be TRBD1 (5 bases). Between the trimmed V and J ends, which lost 1 base and 5 bases, there was a span of 12 bases. The CDR3 spans 15 residues. The V gene's germline CDR1 is MDHEN and CDR2 SYDVKM. CDR3 in amino acids: CASSLSGQGHQPQHF. The CDR3 bases are TGTGCCAGCAGTTTATCTGGGCAGGGCCATCAGCCCCAGCATTTT.

The chain combines TRBV11-3 with TRBJ1-5; D unclear. V was clipped by 2 bases and J by 3 bases, with 8 bases between them. Germline lookup yields CDR1 SGHNT and CDR2 YENEEA. The CDR3 is 14 amino acids. CDR3 DNA sequence: TGTGCCAGCAGCTTAAACGGGCTCAATCAGCCCCAGCATTTT. Encoded protein: CASSLNGLNQPQHF.

J is TRBJ1-2 and V is TRBV4-1, with 7 positions matching TRBD1. Germline V gene sequence: CDR1 MGHRA, CDR2 YSYEKL. With 3 bases clipped from V and 4 bases from J, the junction kept 8 bases outside the gene matches. This CDR3 is 15 amino acids long. This CDR3 reads CASSQAGTAIYGYTF. The CDR3 DNA sequence: TGCGCCAGCAGCCAGGCCGGGACAGCAATCTATGGCTACACCTTC.

The chain links TRBV7-2 to TRBJ1-5; the D gene is possibly TRBD1 (6 bases). This CDR3 region has 13 residues. Germline CDR1 reads SGHTA; CDR2 reads FQGNSA. The ends were cut back, 5 bases at V and 7 bases at J, with 12 bases in the middle. DNA for the CDR3: TGTGCCAGCAGCAACAGGGAGGAACAGCCCCAGCATTTT. This codes for CASSNREEQPQHF.